This T cell receptor (beta chain) appears in the sequencing data of a study of Graves' ophthalmopathy and Graves' hyperthyroidism. Across the study: At initial diagnosis, peripheral blood was obtained, and this preceded any treatment.

This clonotype has only a few counts. Germline loops: CDR1 SGHRS, CDR2 YFSETQ. The CDR3 covers 16 residues. With 4 bases clipped from V and 5 bases from J, the junction kept 8 bases outside the gene matches. Other autoimmune diseases, uncontrolled infections, pregnancy or lactation led to the exclusion of patients. Scientists amplified the TCR beta CDR3 regions from RNA transcripts. HTBI-primed first-round RT-PCR preceded second-round multiplex PCR. TCRdb reprocessed the multiplex PCR reads with MiXCR, giving one entry per CDR3 protein. The sample carries under 350,000 distinct CDR3 sequences, about a sixth recorded once.

The sample was peripheral blood. This TCR was sampled from an adult man with Graves' ophthalmopathy. The chain is built from TRBV5-1 and TRBJ2-5; TRBD2 agrees at 13 bases. In DNA form, the CDR3 reads TGCGCCAGCAGCACGGGGACTAGCGGGAACGTTGAGACCCAGTACTTC. Encoded protein: CASSTGTSGNVETQYF. Full variable domain (outside the CDR3, taken from reference TRBV5-1 and TRBJ2-5): KAGVTQTPRYLIKTRGQQVTLSCSPISGHRSVSWYQQTPGQGLQFLFEYFSETQRNKGNFPGRFSGRQFSNSRSEMNVSTLELGDSALYLCASSTGTSGNVETQYFGPGTRLLVL.